What follows is one T cell receptor beta chain and its context. Per germline, CDR1 SGHNT and CDR2 YYREEE (reference sequence). The CDR3 covers 16 residues. The V gene end was trimmed by 4 bases and the J gene end by 7 bases; junction bases not matched to a gene: 15. The sample is drawn from a study of blood T cell repertoires in COVID-19. In the original analysis: Estimates of nucleated cell counts were drawn from the amplification of reference gene primers. Repertoires were generated with immunoSEQ multiplex PCR, while TCRdb's copy carries only in-frame clones and drops some. V and J calls and clone size are those listed in that table; D and trimming were worked out from the DNA. The sample consists of under 400,000 clones, about nine tenths of them appearing once. Individuals aged about 18 to 100 years were recruited from fewer than 25 US areas.

This TCR was sampled from a woman in her thirties who had been exposed to COVID-19. The chain has TRBV5-4 and TRBJ2-7; 9 positions agree with TRBD2. Sequencing used PBMCs or T cells enriched from blood (not recorded which). CDR3 loop: CASSPGGSGGLTEQYF. DNA for the CDR3: TGTGCCAGCAGCCCAGGGGGTAGCGGGGGACTTACGGAGCAGTACTTC.